The source of this T cell receptor (beta chain) is a study of long-term antiretroviral therapy in people with HIV. Study details: The earliest samples came from an era when ART typically awaited falling CD4 counts.

Study-wide findings and caveats: Controls showed broader CDR3 length ranges than did the HIV repertoires.

Germline assignment: CDR1 SGHTA and CDR2 FQGNSA. The ends were cut back, 4 bases at V and 5 bases at J, with 15 bases in the middle. There are 14 residues in the CDR3. On this clone itself: Its matching antigen is unknown.

The immunoSEQ assay was v3.0, run at survey level. The data were produced by immunoSEQ multiplex PCR, yet TCRdb's version contains in-frame clones alone and is incomplete. The data show about 36,000 clones, roughly 80% seen once. This receptor was obtained from a man between 18 and 29 years old with HIV. The rearrangement uses TRBV7-2 and TRBJ2-7; D may be TRBD1 or TRBD2 (5 bases each). The source was unsorted PBMCs, collected 0.6 years after starting antiretroviral therapy. The CDR3 sequence is CASSYRDGLHEQYF. For the CDR3, the DNA is TGTGCCAGCAGCTACCGGGACGGACTCCACGAGCAGTACTTC.